Listed below are T cell receptor beta chains from one sample, sequenced in a study of cytomegalovirus exposure and HLA in healthy donors. Method: immunoSEQ multiplex PCR; TCRdb's copy keeps in-frame clones and lacks some. The table has over 130,000 clones, approximately 60% seen once. What was sequenced was PBMCs. All receptors come from a woman aged 60-70 years in good health and CMV-seropositive. Both conserved end residues are trimmed from each CDR3. D genes are given only for firm matches.

V gene	D gene	J gene	CDR3 protein
TRBV10-2	-	TRBJ1-1	ASSKVVVGVNTEAF
TRBV6-6	-	TRBJ2-5	ASTPRGRSGTQY
TRBV9	-	TRBJ1-2	ASSVDRNYGYT
TRBV27	TRBD2	TRBJ2-1	ASILEWREGVTYNEQF
TRBV4-2	-	TRBJ2-2	ASSQVRGANTGELF
TRBV19	TRBD2	TRBJ2-2	ASSLGLAGVMNTGELF
TRBV9	-	TRBJ2-3	ASSARGAELSTDTQY
TRBV6-1	-	TRBJ2-6	ASSEEWYRGLSGANVLT
TRBV19	-	TRBJ1-5	ASTRGEAAEPQH
TRBV5-1	-	TRBJ2-7	ASSGGLGSSYEQY
TRBV5-6	-	TRBJ2-7	ASSLGQAQY
TRBV11-1	TRBD2	TRBJ2-3	ASSLLTSGSYSTDTQY
TRBV9	TRBD2	TRBJ2-4	ASSVDLRGGIQY
TRBV7-2	-	TRBJ1-5	ASSLPGQPQH
TRBV28	-	TRBJ1-1	ASRRDTEAF
TRBV9	-	TRBJ2-1	ASSVVQGQDNEQF
TRBV4-3	-	TRBJ2-1	ASSQDETPYNEQF
TRBV28	-	TRBJ2-1	ASSFNNEQF
TRBV9	-	TRBJ2-1	ASSNQGYNEQF
TRBV5-1	-	TRBJ2-5	ASSLQSLDQETQY
TRBV7-6	TRBD1	TRBJ2-1	ASSSHGQGESSYNEQF
TRBV27	-	TRBJ2-2	ASSRAGELF
TRBV28	-	TRBJ1-2	ASSLSNYGYT
TRBV7-2	-	TRBJ2-5	ASSRLEETQY
TRBV4-3	-	TRBJ1-5	ASSHAGGSNQPQH
TRBV5-4	TRBD2	TRBJ2-7	ASSRPPGASGIYEQY
TRBV7-3	-	TRBJ2-2	ASSPQLGGELF
TRBV15	TRBD2	TRBJ2-1	ATRSASGRNEQF
TRBV6-1	TRBD1	TRBJ2-7	ASKLTGSNYEQY
TRBV7-2	TRBD1	TRBJ1-5	ASSSTGEAWPQH
TRBV28	TRBD2	TRBJ2-7	ASRAGGDYEQY
TRBV4-1	TRBD2	TRBJ2-7	ASSQDPSGRAGEQY